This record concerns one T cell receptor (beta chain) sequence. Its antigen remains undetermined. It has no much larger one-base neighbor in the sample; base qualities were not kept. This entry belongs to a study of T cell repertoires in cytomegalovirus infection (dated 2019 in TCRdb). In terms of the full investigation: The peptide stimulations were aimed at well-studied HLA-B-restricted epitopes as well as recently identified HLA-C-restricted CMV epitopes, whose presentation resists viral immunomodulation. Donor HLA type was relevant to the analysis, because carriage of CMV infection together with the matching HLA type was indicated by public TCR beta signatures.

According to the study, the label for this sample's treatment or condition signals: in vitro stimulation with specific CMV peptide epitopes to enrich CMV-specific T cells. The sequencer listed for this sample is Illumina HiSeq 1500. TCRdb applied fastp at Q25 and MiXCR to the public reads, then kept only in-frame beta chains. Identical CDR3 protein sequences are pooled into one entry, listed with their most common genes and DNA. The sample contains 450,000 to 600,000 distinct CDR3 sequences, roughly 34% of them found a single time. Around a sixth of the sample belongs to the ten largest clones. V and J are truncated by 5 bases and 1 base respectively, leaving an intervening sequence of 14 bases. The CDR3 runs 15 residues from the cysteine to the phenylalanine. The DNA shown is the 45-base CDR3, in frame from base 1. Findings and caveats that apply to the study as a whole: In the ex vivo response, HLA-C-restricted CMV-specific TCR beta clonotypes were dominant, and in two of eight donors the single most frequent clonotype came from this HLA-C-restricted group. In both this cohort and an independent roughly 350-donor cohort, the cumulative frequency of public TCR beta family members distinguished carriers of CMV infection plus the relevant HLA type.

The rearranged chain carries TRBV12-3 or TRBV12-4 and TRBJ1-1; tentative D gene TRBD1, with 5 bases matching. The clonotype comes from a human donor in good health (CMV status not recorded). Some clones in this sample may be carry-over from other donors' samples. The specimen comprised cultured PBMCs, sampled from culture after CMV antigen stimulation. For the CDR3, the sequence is CASSGARTGNTEAFF. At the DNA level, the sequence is TGTGCCAGCAGTGGGGCCCGGACGGGGAACACTGAAGCTTTCTTT.